This record concerns one TCR beta chain sequence. Its matching antigen is unknown. TCRdb reanalysed the reads using MiXCR and keeps one entry per CDR3 protein. The data show fewer than 150,000 distinct CDR3 sequences, over 30% seen once. The CDR3 is made up of 14 amino acids. V was trimmed by 5 bases and J by 3 bases, leaving 12 bases between them. Germline V CDR1 and CDR2: SNHLY, FYNNEI. The record originates from a study of T cell repertoires in cytomegalovirus infection. Study-wide background: Evidence of both CMV infection and a matching HLA type came from public TCR beta signatures.

Broader study findings: Cumulative public TCR beta family frequency identified CMV carriers with the relevant HLA. HLA-C-restricted CMV-specific TCR beta clonotypes prevailed in the ex vivo response.

The chain is built from TRBV2 and TRBJ2-3, with D perhaps matching TRBD1 or TRBD2 (5 bases each). The sample consisted of CD8+ T cells from cultured PBMCs, taken from culture after CMV antigen stimulation. The clonotype was recovered from a human donor in good health (CMV status not recorded). Some clones in this sample may be carry-over from other donors' samples. The CDR3 bases are TGTGCCAGCAGTCTTGAGGGGTGGACAGATACGCAGTATTTT. Residues: CASSLEGWTDTQYF.